These 7 T cell receptor beta chains share one sample of origin, sequenced in a study of identical twins. TCRdb fed the 5' RACE reads into MiXCR, producing one record per CDR3 protein. This table has a few hundred thousand distinct CDR3 sequences, roughly 13% appearing once. The same data also went into a second study, on yellow fever vaccine responses in identical twins.

The sample was memory (CD45RO+) T cells sorted from blood. The origin of the receptors is a young woman in good health.

The J gene is TRBJ1-1, the V gene TRBV29-1; 8 positions agree with TRBD1. The CDR3 covers 12 residues. The V gene's germline CDR1 is SQVTM and CDR2 ANQGSEA. J lost 5 bases, V lost 4 bases, and 3 bases had no gene match. In DNA form, the CDR3 reads TGCAGCGTTGGTAGGACAGGGACTGAAGCTTTCTTT. Its protein is CSVGRTGTEAFF.

This clonotype was recorded a few times. The V call is TRBV5-1, the J call TRBJ1-2, with a possible D match to TRBD1 (6 bases). The CDR3 is made up of 15 amino acids. Germline V gene data show CDR1 as SGHRS and CDR2 as YFSETQ. Trimming took off 2 bases at V and 6 bases at J, with 17 bases between the two ends. Here the CDR3 reads CASSLSRGSSDGYTF. In DNA, the CDR3 is TGCGCCAGCAGCTTATCAAGGGGGTCTAGCGATGGCTACACCTTC.

In this sample, this clonotype is medium-sized. The chain employs TRBV7-2 and TRBJ2-1, with D possibly being TRBD2 (5 bases). Germline V gives CDR1 SGHTA, CDR2 FQGNSA. This CDR3 comprises 15 residues. The ends were cut back, 3 bases at V and 4 bases at J, with 13 bases in the middle. Written as DNA, the CDR3 is TGTGCCAGCAGCTTTGAGTCCGGGATATACAATGAGCAGTTCTTC. Translated, it gives CASSFESGIYNEQFF.

This clonotype has at least ten counts. This chain joins TRBV27 and TRBJ2-5, with TRBD2 matching over 8 bases. The CDR3 loop spans 13 amino acids. The germline CDR1 and CDR2 sequences are MNHEY and SMNVEV (reference sequence). The V segment lost 8 bases and the J segment 0 bases; nucleotides outside the gene matches: 2. The CDR3, as DNA: TGTGCCAGCCAGCGGGGGTACCAAGAGACCCAGTACTTC. This encodes CASQRGYQETQYF.

The table lists this clonotype with a few counts. The rearrangement joins TRBV7-2 to TRBJ2-3, with D perhaps TRBD2 (5 bases). This CDR3 contains 13 residues. Trimming removed 1 base from V and 4 bases from J, with 6 bases in between. Germline CDR1 SGHTA, CDR2 FQGNSA. This CDR3 reads CASSLGGSDTQYF. The CDR3, as DNA: TGTGCCAGCAGCTTAGGCGGGTCAGATACGCAGTATTTT.

This clonotype was detected many times. The chain carries TRBV15 and TRBJ1-4; D is undetermined. Trimming removed 1 base from V and 0 bases from J, with 3 bases in between. The CDR3 has 14 amino acids. CDR1 is LNHNV and CDR2 is YYDKDF in the germline V gene (reference sequence). The chain's CDR3 is CATSRGSTNEKLFF. The CDR3 DNA reads as TGTGCCACCAGCAGAGGTTCAACTAATGAAAAACTGTTTTTT.

The chain links TRBV5-6 to TRBJ2-3; TRBD1 agrees at 10 bases. The CDR3 length is 16 residues. V was clipped by 0 bases and J by 3 bases; unmatched bases: 4. Germline CDR1 SGHDT, CDR2 YYEEEE. CDR3 coding DNA: TGTGCCAGCAGCTTGGTTGGGACAGGGGCAACAGATACGCAGTATTTT. It translates to CASSLVGTGATDTQYF.